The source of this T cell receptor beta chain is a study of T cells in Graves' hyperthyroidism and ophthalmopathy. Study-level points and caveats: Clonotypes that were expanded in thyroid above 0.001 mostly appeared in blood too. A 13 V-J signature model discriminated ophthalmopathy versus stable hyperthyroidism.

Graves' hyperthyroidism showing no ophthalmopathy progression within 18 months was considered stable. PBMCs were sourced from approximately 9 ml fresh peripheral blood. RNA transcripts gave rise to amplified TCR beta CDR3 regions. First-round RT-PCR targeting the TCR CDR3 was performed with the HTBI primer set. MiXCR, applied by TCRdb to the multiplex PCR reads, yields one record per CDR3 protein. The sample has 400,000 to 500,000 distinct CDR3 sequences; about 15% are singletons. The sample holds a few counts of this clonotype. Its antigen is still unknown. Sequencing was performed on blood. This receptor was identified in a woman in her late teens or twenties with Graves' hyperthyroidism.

CDR3 coding DNA: TGCGCCAGCAGCTTGGTGGGCGGAGCTCAAGAGACCCAGTACTTC. Encoded protein: CASSLVGGAQETQYF. This rearrangement joins TRBV5-1 to TRBJ2-5; D gene uncertain. The germline V and J ends were trimmed by 0 bases and 2 bases, with 11 bases remaining between them. Looked up from germline, CDR1 is SGHRS and CDR2 is YFSETQ. The CDR3 is 15 amino acids.